The 16 T cell receptor beta chains in this list originate from one sample, sequenced in a study of shared clonotypes between healthy human individuals. CD45RO negativity and positive selection for CCR7 defined naive CD8 cells, a population that excluded terminally differentiated effector memory CD45RA+ cells. TCRdb's table, derived via immunoSEQ multiplex PCR, lists solely in-frame clones and lacks some. Of more than 2 million clones listed, 93% are singletons. Sequencing used naive CD8+ T cells from PBMCs. Receptors originate from a man between 18 and 29 years old in good health. Some clones in this sample may be carry-over from other donors' samples.

The chain uses TRBV19 and TRBJ2-1, with D unclear. The germline V gene encodes CDR1 LNHDA and CDR2 SQIVND (reference sequence). CDR3 length: 16 amino acids. V was shortened by 4 bases and J by 4 bases, with 17 bases between the two germline ends. DNA for the CDR3: TGTGCCAGTAGTACCTCCCGGTCGTCCACGTACAATGAGCAGTTCTTC. Encoded protein: CASSTSRSSTYNEQFF. Drawing the rest from reference TRBV19 and TRBJ2-1, the complete variable domain is DGGITQSPKYLFRKEGQNVTLSCEQNLNHDAMYWYRQDPGQGLRLIYYSQIVNDFQKGDIAEGYSVSREKKESFPLTVTSAQKNPTAFYLCASSTSRSSTYNEQFFGPGTRLTVL.

V gene TRBV9 combines with J gene TRBJ2-3; D gene ambiguous. V was cut by 3 bases and J by 3 bases, with 11 bases left in between. Germline V CDR1 and CDR2: SGDLS, YYNGEE. The CDR3 sequence is 14 residues long. The chain's CDR3 is CASSEMVWTDTQYF. In nucleotides, the CDR3 is TGTGCCAGCAGCGAGATGGTCTGGACAGATACGCAGTATTTT.

This chain links TRBV4-1 with TRBJ1-1; D not certain. Germline V gives CDR1 MGHRA, CDR2 YSYEKL. V lost 5 bases, J lost 2 bases, and 15 bases lay in between. The CDR3 extends over 15 amino acids. CDR3 sequence: CASSESLQGNTEAFF. The CDR3 bases are TGCGCCAGCAGCGAAAGCCTACAAGGAAACACTGAAGCTTTCTTT.

J is TRBJ2-4 and V is TRBV5-1, with no clear D. This CDR3 contains 14 residues. Germline CDR1 and CDR2: SGHRS and YFSETQ. With 0 bases removed from V and 9 bases from J, the gap between germline ends came to 13 bases. CDR3 in amino acids: CASSLVMNDGIQYF. CDR3 in DNA: TGCGCCAGCAGCTTGGTCATGAACGATGGCATTCAGTACTTC.

The rearrangement links TRBV6-1 to TRBJ2-2, with TRBD2 matching 7 bases. Germline assignment: CDR1 MNHNS and CDR2 SASEGT. Unmatched junction bases numbered 14, after V lost 2 bases and J lost 5 bases. The CDR3 spans 18 residues. CDR3 in amino acids: CASSESLWRESGTGELFF. CDR3 in DNA: TGTGCCAGCAGTGAATCCCTTTGGCGGGAGTCAGGTACCGGGGAGCTGTTTTTT.

The chain recombines TRBV6-1 with TRBJ2-7; D possibly matches TRBD1 or TRBD2 (5 bases each). V was shortened by 2 bases and J by 1 base, with 18 bases between the two germline ends. CDR3 length: 17 amino acids. CDR1 and CDR2 (germline): MNHNS, SASEGT. The CDR3, as DNA: TGTGCCAGCAGTGAATGGGGGACGGGACCGAATTCCTACGAGCAGTACTTC. It translates to CASSEWGTGPNSYEQYF.

On this clone itself: The junction and the germline gene differ at one end; a read error may be behind it. This chain uses TRBV27 with TRBJ2-1; 9 bases fit TRBD2. This CDR3 has 16 amino acids. CDR1 is MNHEY and CDR2 is SMNVEV in the germline V gene (reference sequence). CDR3 bases: TGTGCCAGCAGTCCCGAACGCATAGCGGGAGTAATAGGAAAAATCTTC. This codes for CASSPERIAGVIGKIF.

V is TRBV29-1 and J is TRBJ2-1, with 10 bases aligning to TRBD1. The CDR3 spans 14 residues. Germline V lookup: CDR1 SQVTM, CDR2 ANQGSEA. Losses at the gene ends were 7 bases for V and 6 bases for J; bases not matched to a gene: 9. CDR3 coding DNA: TGCAGCGCAACCGGGACAGGGGCGCCCAATGAGCAGTTCTTC. Amino acids: CSATGTGAPNEQFF.

J is TRBJ1-2 and V is TRBV2; TRBD1 is a possible D gene (5 bases). The CDR3 extends over 15 amino acids. Trimming removed 6 bases at V and 4 bases at J, with 18 bases between. The germline CDR1 and CDR2 sequences are SNHLY and FYNNEI. The CDR3 region has the DNA TGTGCCAGCAGATCCGGGCCCCCCGGGGGCTATGGCTACACCTTC. Its translation is CASRSGPPGGYGYTF.

The rearrangement uses TRBV5-1 and TRBJ2-2, with 8 bases aligning to TRBD1. Trimming took 4 bases from V and 1 from J; bases not matched to a gene: 3. There are 15 residues in the CDR3. Germline-derived CDR1 and CDR2 are SGHRS and YFSETQ. For the CDR3, the DNA is TGCGCCAGCAGCATCACAGGGGGGAACACCGGGGAGCTGTTTTTT. Its protein is CASSITGGNTGELFF.

The V call is TRBV7-9, the J call TRBJ2-4; no clear D. Germline values: CDR1 SEHNR, CDR2 FQNEAQ (reference sequence). Trimming took 3 bases from V and 6 from J, leaving 9 bases between them. The CDR3 covers 13 residues. CDR3 DNA sequence: TGTGCCAGCAGCTTCCGGACGTCAAACATTCAGTACTTC. Translating gives CASSFRTSNIQYF.

The chain recombines TRBV28 with TRBJ2-7; D gene unclear. The V and J ends lost 8 bases and 1 base respectively, with 12 bases between them. Germline V gives CDR1 MDHEN, CDR2 SYDVKM. CDR3 length equals 13 residues. The CDR3: CASSVQISYEQYF. In DNA, the CDR3 is TGTGCCAGCTCCGTCCAAATTTCCTACGAGCAGTACTTC.

The chain recombines TRBV7-2 with TRBJ2-3; a possible D gene is TRBD2 (6 bases). CDR3 length: 15 amino acids. The germline V gene encodes CDR1 SGHTA and CDR2 FQGNSA. This CDR3 is CANSLFGRVQDTQYF. CDR3 in DNA: TGTGCGAACAGCCTGTTCGGGAGAGTGCAAGATACGCAGTATTTT.

The chain is built from TRBV19 and TRBJ2-5; a weak D match, TRBD1 (5 bases). The V and J ends lost 9 bases and 5 bases respectively, with 13 bases between them. This CDR3 has 12 residues. Germline CDR1 reads LNHDA; CDR2 reads SQIVND (reference sequence). The CDR3 loop is CASKKSGETQYF. Here the CDR3 DNA reads TGTGCCAGCAAAAAGTCAGGGGAGACCCAGTACTTC. The whole variable domain, filled in from reference TRBV19 and TRBJ2-5, reads DGGITQSPKYLFRKEGQNVTLSCEQNLNHDAMYWYRQDPGQGLRLIYYSQIVNDFQKGDIAEGYSVSREKKESFPLTVTSAQKNPTAFYLCASKKSGETQYFGPGTRLLVL.

This chain connects TRBV7-3 to TRBJ2-1, with TRBD2 identical over 10 bases. The germline V gene has CDR1 SGHTA and CDR2 FQGTGA. The V gene end was trimmed by 5 bases and the J gene end by 5 bases; junction bases not matched to a gene: 3. The CDR3 totals 14 residues. As DNA, the CDR3 is TGTGCCAGCAGCCTAGGACTAGCGGACAATGAGCAGTTCTTC. It translates to CASSLGLADNEQFF.

A note on this clone: The sample has other DNA sequences that encode this CDR3 too. The rearrangement joins TRBV7-9 to TRBJ1-5, with D maybe TRBD1 (5 bases). Germline-derived CDR1 and CDR2 are SEHNR and FQNEAQ (reference sequence). V lost 1 base, J lost 3 bases, and 7 bases lay in between. The CDR3 has 14 amino acids. The CDR3 DNA reads TGTGCCAGCAGCTTAGGGGGGGACAATCAGCCCCAGCATTTT. This translates into CASSLGGDNQPQHF.